The entry that follows covers one T cell receptor (beta chain) sequence. Original analysis: Reference gene primer amplification gave nucleated cell count estimates. TCRdb's table, derived via immunoSEQ multiplex PCR, lists solely in-frame clones and lacks some. V and J calls plus clone size are reproduced from that table; the DNA served to infer D and trimming. Found here are 250,000 to 350,000 clones, around 87% of them singletons; the top ten hold 7.8%. This CDR3 is 15 amino acids long. This specimen belongs to a study of blood T cell repertoires in COVID-19. At the level of the study: Donors in the United States, Italy and Spain gave samples during acute or convalescent COVID-19.

The chain carries TRBV12-2 and TRBJ1-5; the table's D call, TRBD1, has no DNA check behind it. TRBV12-2 is tagged as a pseudogene. This sequence originates from a woman aged 50 to 65 who had recovered from COVID-19. Sequencing was carried out using peripheral blood. The CDR3 coding sequence is TGTGCAAGTCGCTTGACAGGGGAACAGGTACAGCCCCAGCATTTT. Protein product: CASRLTGEQVQPQHF.